By share, the clone carrying this TCR delta chain counts as large. Its antigen is as yet unknown. The source of the sample is a study of human gamma delta and Vdelta1 T cells. TCRdb re-identified clones in the PCR reads via CATT. This table holds roughly 7,000 delta-chain clones, 40% found once. The CDR3 is 25 amino acids. Germline V gene data show CDR1 as TSESDYY and CDR2 as QEAYKQQN. The junction had 37 bases not matched to a gene; V was cut back by 0 bases and J by 7 bases. The sequence was obtained from a human donor in good health. The chain joins TRAV38-2/DV8 to TRDJ1; 9 bases are shared with TRDD3. The sample comprised Vdelta1 gamma-delta T cells from blood grown in culture (DOT cells). The CDR3 DNA reads TGTGCTTATAGGAGCGTACAATTCCTACTGACTGGGGGAAGCCCTCAATGTGTCCCACACTTTAAACTCATCTTT. Translating gives CAYRSVQFLLTGGSPQCVPHFKLIF.